The present TCR beta chain was sequenced within a study of glioma-infiltrating T cells. The CDR3 is 13 residues long. Trimming at V came to 6 bases and at J to 6 bases, leaving 8 bases not matched to a gene. Points on this clonotype: What it binds is unknown.

General study findings and limits: Only very few CDR3 sequences appeared in both tissue and blood. Tissue-blood divergence was below expectation in non-neoplastic patients, above in gliomas.

Using RNA template, CDR3s of TCR alpha and beta were amplified with iRepertoire arm-PCR. For one-step reverse transcription and amplification, 100-400 ng of tissue mRNA or PBMC total RNA was used. TCRdb called the multiplex PCR reads again in MiXCR, with one record for every CDR3 protein. The top ten hold 44% of the sample, which has roughly 100,000 distinct CDR3 sequences, approximately 28% seen once. The chain carries TRBV12-3 or TRBV12-4 and TRBJ2-7; TRBD1 matches 7 bases. The clonotype was recovered from a human donor with low-grade glioma or glioblastoma, undergoing nonglioma brain surgery, or in good health (not recorded which). What was sequenced was glioma tissue, nonneoplastic brain tissue, or PBMCs (not recorded which). The CDR3 DNA reads as TGTGCCAGCAGGCAAACAGGGGTTCGCGAGCAGTACTTC. It translates to CASRQTGVREQYF.